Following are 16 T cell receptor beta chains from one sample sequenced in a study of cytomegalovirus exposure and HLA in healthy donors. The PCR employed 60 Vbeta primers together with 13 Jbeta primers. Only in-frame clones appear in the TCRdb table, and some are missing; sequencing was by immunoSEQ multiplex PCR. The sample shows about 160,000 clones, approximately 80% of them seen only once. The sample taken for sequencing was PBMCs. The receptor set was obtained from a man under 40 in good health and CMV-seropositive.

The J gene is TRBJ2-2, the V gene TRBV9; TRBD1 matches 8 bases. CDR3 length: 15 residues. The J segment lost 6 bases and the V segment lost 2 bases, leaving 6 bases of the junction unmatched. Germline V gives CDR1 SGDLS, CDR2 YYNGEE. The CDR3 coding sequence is TGTGCCAGCAGCGTCTGGGACAGGAGGGCCGGGGAGCTGTTTTTT. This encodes CASSVWDRRAGELFF.

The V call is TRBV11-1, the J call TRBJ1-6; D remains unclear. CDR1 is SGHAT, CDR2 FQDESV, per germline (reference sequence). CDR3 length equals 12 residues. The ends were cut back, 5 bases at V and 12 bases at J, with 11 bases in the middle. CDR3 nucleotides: TGTGCCAGCAGCCCAGGTGGAGGACCCCTCCACTTT. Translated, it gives CASSPGGGPLHF. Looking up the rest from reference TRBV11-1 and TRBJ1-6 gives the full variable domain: EAEVAQSPRYKITEKSQAVAFWCDPISGHATLYWYRQILGQGPELLVQFQDESVVDDSQLPKDRFSAERLKGVDSTLKIQPAELGDSAMYLCASSPGGGPLHFGNGTRLTVT.

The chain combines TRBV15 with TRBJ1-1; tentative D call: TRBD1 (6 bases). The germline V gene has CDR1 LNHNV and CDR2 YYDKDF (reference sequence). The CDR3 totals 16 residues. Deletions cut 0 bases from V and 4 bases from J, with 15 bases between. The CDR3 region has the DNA TGTGCCACCAGCAGAGATTTGAGGAACAGGGCCACTGAAGCTTTCTTT. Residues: CATSRDLRNRATEAFF.

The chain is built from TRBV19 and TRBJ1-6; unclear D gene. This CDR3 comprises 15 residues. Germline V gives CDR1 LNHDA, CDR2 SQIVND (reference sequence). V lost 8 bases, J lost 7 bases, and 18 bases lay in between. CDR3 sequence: CASQSQTAGNSPLHF. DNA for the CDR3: TGTGCCAGTCAATCGCAGACCGCGGGCAATTCACCCCTCCACTTT.

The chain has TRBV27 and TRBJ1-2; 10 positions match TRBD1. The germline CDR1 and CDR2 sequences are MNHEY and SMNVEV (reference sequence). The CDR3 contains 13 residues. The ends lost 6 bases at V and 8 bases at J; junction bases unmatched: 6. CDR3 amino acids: CASSWDRGGGYTF. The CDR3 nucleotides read TGTGCCAGCAGCTGGGACAGGGGAGGCGGCTACACCTTC.

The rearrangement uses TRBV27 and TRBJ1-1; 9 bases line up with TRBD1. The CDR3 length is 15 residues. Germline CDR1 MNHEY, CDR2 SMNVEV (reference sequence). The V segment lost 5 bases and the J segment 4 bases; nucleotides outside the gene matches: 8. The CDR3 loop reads CASSVRDRVSTEAFF. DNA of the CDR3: TGTGCCAGCAGTGTCCGGGACAGGGTAAGCACTGAAGCTTTCTTT.

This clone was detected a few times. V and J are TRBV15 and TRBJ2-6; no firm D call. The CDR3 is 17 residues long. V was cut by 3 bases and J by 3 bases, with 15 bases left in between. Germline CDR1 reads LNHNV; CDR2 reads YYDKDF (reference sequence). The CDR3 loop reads CATSSSYPGGGANVLTF. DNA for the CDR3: TGTGCCACCAGCAGTTCGTATCCGGGTGGTGGGGCCAACGTCCTGACTTTC.

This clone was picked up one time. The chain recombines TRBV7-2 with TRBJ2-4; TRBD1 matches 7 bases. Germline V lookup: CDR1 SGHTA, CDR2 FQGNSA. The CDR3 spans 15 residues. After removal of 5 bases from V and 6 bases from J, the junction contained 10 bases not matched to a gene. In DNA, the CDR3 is TGTGCCAGCAGCCCTTCGACAGGGAGCGGAAACATTCAGTACTTC. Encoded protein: CASSPSTGSGNIQYF.

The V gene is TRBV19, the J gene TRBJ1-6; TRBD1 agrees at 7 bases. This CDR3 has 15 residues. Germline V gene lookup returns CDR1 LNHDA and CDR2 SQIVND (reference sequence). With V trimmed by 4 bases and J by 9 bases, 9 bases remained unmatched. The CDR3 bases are TGTGCCAGTAGTACAAGACAGGGAGATTTTTCACCCCTCCACTTT. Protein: CASSTRQGDFSPLHF.

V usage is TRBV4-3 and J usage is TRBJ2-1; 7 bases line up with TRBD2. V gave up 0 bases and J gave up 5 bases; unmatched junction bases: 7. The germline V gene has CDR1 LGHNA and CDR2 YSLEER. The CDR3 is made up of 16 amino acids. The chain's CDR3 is CASSQEPSGHDNEQFF. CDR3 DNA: TGCGCCAGCAGCCAAGAACCTAGCGGCCATGACAATGAGCAGTTCTTC.

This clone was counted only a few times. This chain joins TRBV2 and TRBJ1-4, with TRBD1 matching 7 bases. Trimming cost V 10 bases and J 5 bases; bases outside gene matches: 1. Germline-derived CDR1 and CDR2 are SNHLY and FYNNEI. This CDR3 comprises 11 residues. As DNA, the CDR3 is TGTGCCACGGGACAGAATGAAAAACTGTTTTTT. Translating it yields CATGQNEKLFF.

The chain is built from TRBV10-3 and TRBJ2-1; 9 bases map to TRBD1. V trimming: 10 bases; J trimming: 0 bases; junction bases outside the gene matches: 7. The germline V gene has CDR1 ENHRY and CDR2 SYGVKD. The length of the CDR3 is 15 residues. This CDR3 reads CATLLDRGSYNEQFF. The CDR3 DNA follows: TGTGCCACCCTACTGGACAGGGGCTCCTACAATGAGCAGTTCTTC.

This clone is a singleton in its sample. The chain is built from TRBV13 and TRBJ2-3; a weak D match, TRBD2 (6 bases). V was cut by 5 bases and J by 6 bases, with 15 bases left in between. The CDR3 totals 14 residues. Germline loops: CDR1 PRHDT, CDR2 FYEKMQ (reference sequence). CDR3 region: CASSPVVGGDTQYF. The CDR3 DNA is TGTGCCAGCAGCCCGGTGGTTGGGGGGGATACGCAGTATTTT.

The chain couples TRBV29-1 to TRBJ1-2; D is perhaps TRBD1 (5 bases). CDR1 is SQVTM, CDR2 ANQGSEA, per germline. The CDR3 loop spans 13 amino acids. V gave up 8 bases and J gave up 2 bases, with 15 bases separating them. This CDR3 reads CSTVGGRNYGYTF. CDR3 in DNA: TGCAGCACGGTGGGGGGGAGGAACTATGGCTACACCTTC.

The CDR3 is CAWSAGLAETDTQYF. The CDR3 DNA reads TGTGCCTGGAGTGCGGGACTAGCGGAGACAGATACGCAGTATTTT. This chain joins TRBV30 and TRBJ2-3; 11 nucleotides line up with TRBD2. V lost 1 base, J lost 3 bases, and 3 bases stayed unmatched. Germline assignment: CDR1 GTSNPN and CDR2 SVGIG (reference sequence). CDR3 length: 15 amino acids.

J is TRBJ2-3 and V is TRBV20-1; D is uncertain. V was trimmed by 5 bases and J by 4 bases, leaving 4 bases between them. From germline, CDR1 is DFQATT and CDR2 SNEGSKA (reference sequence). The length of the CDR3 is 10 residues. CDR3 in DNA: TGCAGTGCTTTCTCAGATACGCAGTATTTT. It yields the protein CSAFSDTQYF.